This T cell receptor (beta chain) stems from a study of PD-L1 blockade in urothelial cancer. CDR1 is MNHNS and CDR2 is SASEGT in the germline V gene. V lost 3 bases and J 3 bases, leaving 13 bases between the germline ends. The CDR3 is 15 amino acids. Repertoires were generated with immunoSEQ multiplex PCR, while TCRdb's copy carries only in-frame clones and drops some. The sample shows 20,000 to 30,000 clones, around 82% of them seen only once. This receptor was identified in a man in his 70s with urothelial cancer. The material sequenced was PBMCs, taken around atezolizumab (anti-PD-L1) treatment. J is TRBJ2-3 and V is TRBV6-1, with a possible D match to TRBD1 (7 bases). The CDR3: CASSETGRTTDTQYF. DNA for the CDR3: TGTGCCAGCAGTGAGACAGGGAGGACAACAGATACGCAGTATTTT.